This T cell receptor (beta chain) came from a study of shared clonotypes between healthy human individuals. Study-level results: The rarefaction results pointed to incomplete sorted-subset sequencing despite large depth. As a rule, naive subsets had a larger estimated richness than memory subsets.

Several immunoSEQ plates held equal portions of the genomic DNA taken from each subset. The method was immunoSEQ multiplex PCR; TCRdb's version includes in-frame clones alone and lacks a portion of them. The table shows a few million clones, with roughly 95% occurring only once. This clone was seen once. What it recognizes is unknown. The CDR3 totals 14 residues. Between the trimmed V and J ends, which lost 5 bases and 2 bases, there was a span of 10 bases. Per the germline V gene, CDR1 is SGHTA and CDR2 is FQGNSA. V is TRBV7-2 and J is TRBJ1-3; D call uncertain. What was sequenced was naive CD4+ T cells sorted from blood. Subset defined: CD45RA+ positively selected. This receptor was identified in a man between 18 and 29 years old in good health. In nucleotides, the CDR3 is TGTGCCAGCAGCCCAATTATAACTGGAAACACCATATATTTT. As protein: CASSPIITGNTIYF.